This TCR beta chain was identified in a study of blood T cell repertoires in COVID-19. Study at large: Donors in the United States, Italy and Spain gave samples during acute or convalescent COVID-19.

Authors' methods: Scientists estimated how many nucleated cells there were by amplifying reference gene primers. Profiled with immunoSEQ multiplex PCR; TCRdb holds only in-frame clones, not every one. D and trimming come from the DNA, and the V and J calls and clone size come from that table. The sample includes about 250,000 clones, 85% of them seen just once. The length of the CDR3 is 13 residues. Per the germline V gene, CDR1 is LGHNA and CDR2 is YNFKEQ. V was clipped by 4 bases and J by 4 bases, with 10 bases between them. Sample: PBMCs or T cells enriched from blood (not recorded which). This receptor was taken from a woman aged 45-60 years with acute COVID-19. The chain employs TRBV4-2 and TRBJ1-1, with D uncertain. The CDR3 nucleotides read TGTGCCAGCAGCCTTACACCGCTCACTGAAGCTTTCTTT. Amino acid sequence: CASSLTPLTEAFF.